Shown below are 11 T cell receptor beta chains from a single sample sequenced in a study of T cell responses to AZD1222 COVID-19 vaccine. The table came from immunoSEQ multiplex PCR; TCRdb's copy has only in-frame clones and leaves some out. The repertoire holds roughly 84,000 clones, with around 90% as singletons. The sequences come from peripheral blood, collected 28 days after the second AZD1222 dose. Receptors were obtained from an adult who received the AZD1222 COVID-19 vaccine.

This clone occurred once. The chain combines TRBV7-2 with TRBJ2-1; 16 bases match TRBD2. Germline loops: CDR1 SGHTA, CDR2 FQGNSA. The J segment lost 3 bases and the V segment lost 5 bases, leaving 4 bases of the junction unmatched. This CDR3 has 17 amino acids. CDR3 in amino acids: CASSTGTSGGDYNEQFF. The CDR3 DNA sequence: TGTGCCAGCAGCACTGGGACTAGCGGGGGGGACTACAATGAGCAGTTCTTC.

V gene TRBV18 combines with J gene TRBJ2-7, with 10 bases fitting TRBD1. Germline loops: CDR1 KGHSH, CDR2 LQKENI. The CDR3 covers 14 residues. V lost 6 bases to trimming and J lost 2 bases; unmatched junction nucleotides: 4. The CDR3 reads CASSRGTGAYEQYF. The CDR3 nucleotides read TGTGCCAGCTCCCGAGGGACAGGGGCCTACGAGCAGTACTTC.

The chain couples TRBV6-4 to TRBJ2-2; tentative D call: TRBD2 (7 bases). Germline-derived CDR1 and CDR2 are MRHNA and SNTAGT. The CDR3 extends over 17 amino acids. Trimming took off 4 bases at V and 0 bases at J, with 15 bases between the two ends. CDR3 bases: TGTGCCAGCAGTGCCCGGGGGGCCCCTACGAACACCGGGGAGCTGTTTTTT. Protein sequence: CASSARGAPTNTGELFF.

The chain combines TRBV19 with TRBJ1-1; possible D gene TRBD1, 6 bases. The ends were cut back, 6 bases at V and 3 bases at J, with 11 bases in the middle. The CDR3 consists of 13 residues. CDR1 and CDR2 from the germline V gene are LNHDA and SQIVND (reference sequence). The CDR3, as DNA: TGTGCCAGTAGCAAACAGGGACACACTGAAGCTTTCTTT. Translated: CASSKQGHTEAFF.

This chain connects TRBV18 to TRBJ2-7, with D maybe TRBD2 (6 bases). The germline CDR1 and CDR2 sequences are KGHSH and LQKENI. CDR3 length: 16 amino acids. V was pared by 3 bases and J by 0 bases, with 15 bases between. The CDR3 sequence is CASSPPGTSSSYEQYF. DNA of the CDR3: TGTGCCAGCTCACCCCCTGGGACTTCCTCCTCCTACGAGCAGTACTTC.

This clone was found a few times. This chain joins TRBV28 and TRBJ2-7; 11 bases map to TRBD2. Trimming cost V 6 bases and J 0 bases; bases outside gene matches: 4. Germline-derived CDR1 and CDR2 are MDHEN and SYDVKM. The CDR3 spans 15 residues. CDR3 sequence reads: CASSPTSGVSYEQYF. CDR3 in DNA: TGTGCCAGCAGCCCGACTAGCGGGGTCTCCTACGAGCAGTACTTC.

This clone was recorded once. The V call is TRBV10-3, the J call TRBJ1-1; D is perhaps TRBD1 (6 bases). The ends were cut back, 4 bases at V and 10 bases at J, with 19 bases in the middle. The CDR3 has 14 residues. Germline V gives CDR1 ENHRY, CDR2 SYGVKD. The CDR3 DNA reads TGTGCCATCAGTGGACAACAGGGTGCAGTCGTAGCTTTCTTT. Protein product: CAISGQQGAVVAFF.

For the CDR3, the DNA is TGTGCCAGCAGTCCATCCGGGACAGGGAAAGCCAAAAACATTCAGTACTTC. Protein product: CASSPSGTGKAKNIQYF. The genes are TRBV7-9 and TRBJ2-4, with 9 bases matching TRBD1. Germline V gives CDR1 SEHNR, CDR2 FQNEAQ (reference sequence). This CDR3 is 17 amino acids long. J lost 0 bases, V lost 6 bases, and 9 bases had no gene match.

This chain uses TRBV24-1 with TRBJ1-1, with TRBD1 matching 7 bases. The V and J ends lost 7 bases and 0 bases, in that order; junction bases with no gene match: 16. Germline V gene lookup returns CDR1 KGHDR and CDR2 SFDVKD. This CDR3 spans 18 amino acids. The CDR3 reads CATSRDQNRGQMNTEAFF. For the CDR3, the DNA is TGTGCCACCAGCCGCGACCAGAACAGGGGCCAGATGAACACTGAAGCTTTCTTT.

This chain connects TRBV28 to TRBJ1-1; 7 bases match TRBD1. The germline CDR1 and CDR2 sequences are MDHEN and SYDVKM. V gave up 2 bases and J gave up 7 bases; unmatched junction bases: 4. The CDR3 has 13 residues. For the CDR3, the DNA is TGTGCCAGCAGTTTACCCCAGGGGGTTGAAGCTTTCTTT. This encodes CASSLPQGVEAFF.

The chain couples TRBV5-6 to TRBJ2-1; D remains ambiguous. The CDR3 totals 13 residues. Germline V CDR1 and CDR2: SGHDT, YYEEEE. Trimming stripped 2 bases from V and 1 base from J, with 4 bases between. The CDR3 region has the DNA TGTGCCAGCAGCTTCAGGTCCTACAATGAGCAGTTCTTC. It is translated as CASSFRSYNEQFF.